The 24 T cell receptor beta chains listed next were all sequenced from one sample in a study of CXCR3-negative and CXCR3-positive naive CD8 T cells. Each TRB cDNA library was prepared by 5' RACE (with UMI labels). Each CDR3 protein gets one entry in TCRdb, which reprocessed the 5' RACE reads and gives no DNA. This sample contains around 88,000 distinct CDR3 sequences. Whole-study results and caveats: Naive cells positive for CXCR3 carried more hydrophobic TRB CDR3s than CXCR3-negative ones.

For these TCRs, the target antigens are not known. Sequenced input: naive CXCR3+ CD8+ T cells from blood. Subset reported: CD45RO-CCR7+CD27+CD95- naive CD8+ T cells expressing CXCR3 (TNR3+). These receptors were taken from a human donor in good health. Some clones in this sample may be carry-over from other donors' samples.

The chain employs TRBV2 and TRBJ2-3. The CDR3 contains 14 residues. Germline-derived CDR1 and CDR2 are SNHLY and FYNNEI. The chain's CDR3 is CASSEWQSTDTQYF.

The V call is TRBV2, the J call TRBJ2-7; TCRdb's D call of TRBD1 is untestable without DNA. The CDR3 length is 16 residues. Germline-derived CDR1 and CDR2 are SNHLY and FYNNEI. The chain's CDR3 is CASSERGDSYSYEQYF.

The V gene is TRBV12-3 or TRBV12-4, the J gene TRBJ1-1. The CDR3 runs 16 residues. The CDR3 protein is CASSPRPGTLNTEAFF.

CDR3 sequence: CSVSDQQGNQPQHF. The chain recombines TRBV29-1 with TRBJ1-5; the TRBD1 assignment by TCRdb is unverifiable without DNA. Per the germline V gene, CDR1 is SQVTM and CDR2 is ANQGSEA. The CDR3 totals 14 residues.

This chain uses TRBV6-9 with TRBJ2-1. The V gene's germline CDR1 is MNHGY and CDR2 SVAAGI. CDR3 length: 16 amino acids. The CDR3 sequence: CASRASESDNYNEQFF.

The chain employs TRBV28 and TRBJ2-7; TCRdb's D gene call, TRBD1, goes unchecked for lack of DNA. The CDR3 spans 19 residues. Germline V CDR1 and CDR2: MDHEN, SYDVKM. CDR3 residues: CASATLPSRGWDRVSEQYF.

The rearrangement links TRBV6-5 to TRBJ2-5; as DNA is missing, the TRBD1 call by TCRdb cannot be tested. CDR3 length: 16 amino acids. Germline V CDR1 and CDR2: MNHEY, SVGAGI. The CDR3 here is CASRKNRDRGLETQYF.

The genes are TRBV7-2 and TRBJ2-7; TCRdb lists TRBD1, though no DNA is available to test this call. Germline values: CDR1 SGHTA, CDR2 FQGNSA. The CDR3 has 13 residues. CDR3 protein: CASSLRGTGEQYF.

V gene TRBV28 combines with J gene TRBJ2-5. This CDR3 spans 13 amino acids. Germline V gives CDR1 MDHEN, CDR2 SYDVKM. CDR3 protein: CASSLVMQETQYF.

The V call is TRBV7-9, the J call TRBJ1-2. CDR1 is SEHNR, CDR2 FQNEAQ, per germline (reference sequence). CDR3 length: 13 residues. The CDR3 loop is CASSLAGAYGYTF. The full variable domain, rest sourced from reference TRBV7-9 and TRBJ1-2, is DTGVSQNPRHKITKRGQNVTFRCDPISEHNRLYWYRQTLGQGPEFLTYFQNEAQLEKSRLLSDRFSAERPKGSFSTLEIQRTEQGDSAMYLCASSLAGAYGYTFGSGTRLTVV.

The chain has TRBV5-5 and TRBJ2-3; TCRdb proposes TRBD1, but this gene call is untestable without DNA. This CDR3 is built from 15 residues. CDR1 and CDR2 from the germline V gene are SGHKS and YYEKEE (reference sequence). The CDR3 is CASSFRGEEADTQYF.

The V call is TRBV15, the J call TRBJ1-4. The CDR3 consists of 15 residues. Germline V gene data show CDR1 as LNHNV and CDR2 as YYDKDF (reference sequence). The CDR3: CATSFPQRTNEKLFF.

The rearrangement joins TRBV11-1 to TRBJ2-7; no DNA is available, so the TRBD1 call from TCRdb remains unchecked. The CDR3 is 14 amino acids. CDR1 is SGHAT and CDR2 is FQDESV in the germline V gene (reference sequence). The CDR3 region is CASTQQGINNEQYF.

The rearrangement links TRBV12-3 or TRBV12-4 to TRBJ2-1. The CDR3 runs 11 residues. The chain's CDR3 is CASSLVDEQFF.

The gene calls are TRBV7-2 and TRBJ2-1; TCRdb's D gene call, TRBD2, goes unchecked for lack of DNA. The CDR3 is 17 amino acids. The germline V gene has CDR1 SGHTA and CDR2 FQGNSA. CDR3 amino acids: CASRPPETSGGRNEQFF.

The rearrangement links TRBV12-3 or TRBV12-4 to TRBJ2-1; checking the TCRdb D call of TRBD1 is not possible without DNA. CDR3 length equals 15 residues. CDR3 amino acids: CASSSDSLDWNEQFF.

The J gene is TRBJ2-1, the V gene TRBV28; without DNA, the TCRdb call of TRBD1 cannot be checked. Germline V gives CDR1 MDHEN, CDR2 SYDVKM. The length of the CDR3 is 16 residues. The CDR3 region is CASSYQGPGEIDEQFF.

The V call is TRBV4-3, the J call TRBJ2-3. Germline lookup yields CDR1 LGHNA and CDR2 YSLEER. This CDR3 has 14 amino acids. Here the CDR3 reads CASSQDTGTDTQYF.

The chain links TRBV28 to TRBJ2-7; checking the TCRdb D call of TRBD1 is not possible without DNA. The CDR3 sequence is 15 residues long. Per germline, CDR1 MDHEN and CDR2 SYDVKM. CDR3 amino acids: CASSPLKGLLREQYF.

The CDR3 region is CATVRNTEAFF. V and J are TRBV6-6 and TRBJ1-1. The CDR3 length is 11 residues. Germline CDR1 reads MNHNY; CDR2 reads SVGAGI (reference sequence).

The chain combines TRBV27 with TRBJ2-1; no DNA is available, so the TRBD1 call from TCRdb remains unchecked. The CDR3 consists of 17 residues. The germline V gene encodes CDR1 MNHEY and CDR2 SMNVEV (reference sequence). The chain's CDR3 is CASSLPWGERGRNEQFF.

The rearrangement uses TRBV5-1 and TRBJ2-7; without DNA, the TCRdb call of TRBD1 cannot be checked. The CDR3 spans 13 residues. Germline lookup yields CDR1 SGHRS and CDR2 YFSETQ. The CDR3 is CASSLDGHREQYF.

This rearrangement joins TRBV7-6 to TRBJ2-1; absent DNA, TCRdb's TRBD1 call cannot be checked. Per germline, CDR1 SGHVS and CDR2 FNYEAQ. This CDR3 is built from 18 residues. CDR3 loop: CASSSYEGVAGKGNEQFF.

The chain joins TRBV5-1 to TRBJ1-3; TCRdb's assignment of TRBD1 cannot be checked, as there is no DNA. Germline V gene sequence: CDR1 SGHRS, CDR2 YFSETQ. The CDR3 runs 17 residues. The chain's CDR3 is CASSFSSGFGPGNTIYF.